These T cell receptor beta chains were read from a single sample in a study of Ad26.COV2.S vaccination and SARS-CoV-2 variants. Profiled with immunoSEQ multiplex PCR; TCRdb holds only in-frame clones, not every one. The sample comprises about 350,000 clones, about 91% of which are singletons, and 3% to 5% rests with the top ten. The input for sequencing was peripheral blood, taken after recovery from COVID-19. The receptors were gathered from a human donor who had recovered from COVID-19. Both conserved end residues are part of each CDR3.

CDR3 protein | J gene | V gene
CASRRALTGSSPLHF | TRBJ1-6 | TRBV2
CASSLRGQMNTEAFF | TRBJ1-1 | TRBV4-1
CSASNPGGTEAFF | TRBJ1-1 | TRBV20-1
CASSPRGGFGNIQYF | TRBJ2-4 | TRBV6-5
CASKPGQAYEQYF | TRBJ2-7 | TRBV2
CASSWTGNQPQHF | TRBJ1-5 | TRBV12-3/TRBV12-4
CASSPSGRPKSSGNTIYF | TRBJ1-3 | TRBV11-2
CASNQQGPNEKLFF | TRBJ1-4 | TRBV7-2
CASGLASGQGIGNIQYF | TRBJ2-4 | TRBV12-5
CASSLLGGGGETQYF | TRBJ2-5 | TRBV3-1/TRBV3-2
CASSYSRRDAGGHTDTQYF | TRBJ2-3 | TRBV6-2/TRBV6-3
CASREDINSPLHF | TRBJ1-6 | TRBV2
CASSQSGLAEAFF | TRBJ1-1 | TRBV4-3
CASKIMIYGYTF | TRBJ1-2 | TRBV19
CASSYSRGGYEQYF | TRBJ2-7 | TRBV6-5
CASSLSVINYGYTF | TRBJ1-2 | TRBV28
CASSDAQGWKPQHF | TRBJ1-5 | TRBV2
CASSPSLVGGYTF | TRBJ1-2 | TRBV19
CASSNGQIMEQYF | TRBJ2-7 | TRBV6-6
CASSLAGGATQYF | TRBJ2-5 | TRBV5-1
CSVVGTGRQTEAFF | TRBJ1-1 | TRBV29-1
CASSVVGGKGETQYF | TRBJ2-5 | TRBV9
CASSLRGGGTEAFF | TRBJ1-1 | TRBV25-1
CASSPGTPYEQYF | TRBJ2-7 | TRBV19
CASSLPDRGPRNSPLHF | TRBJ1-6 | TRBV11-2
CSVAGFTEAFF | TRBJ1-1 | TRBV29-1